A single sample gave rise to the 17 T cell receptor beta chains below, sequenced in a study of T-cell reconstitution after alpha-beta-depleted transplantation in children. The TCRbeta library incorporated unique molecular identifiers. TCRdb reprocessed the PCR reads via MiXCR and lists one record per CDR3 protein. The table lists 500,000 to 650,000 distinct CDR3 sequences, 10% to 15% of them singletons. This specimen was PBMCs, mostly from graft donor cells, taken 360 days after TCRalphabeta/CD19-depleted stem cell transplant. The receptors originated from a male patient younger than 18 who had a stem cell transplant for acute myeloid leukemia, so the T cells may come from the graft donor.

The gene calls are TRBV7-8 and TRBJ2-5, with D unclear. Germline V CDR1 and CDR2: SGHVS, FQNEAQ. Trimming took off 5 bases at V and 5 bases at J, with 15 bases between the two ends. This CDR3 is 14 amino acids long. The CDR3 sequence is CASSLGWTSETQYF. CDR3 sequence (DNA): TGTGCCAGCAGCCTAGGGTGGACCTCGGAGACCCAGTACTTC.

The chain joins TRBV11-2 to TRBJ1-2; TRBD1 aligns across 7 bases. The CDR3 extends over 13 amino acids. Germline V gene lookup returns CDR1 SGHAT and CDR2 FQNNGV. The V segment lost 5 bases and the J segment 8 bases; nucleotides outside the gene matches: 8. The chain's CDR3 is CASSLWTGRGYTF. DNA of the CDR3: TGTGCCAGCAGCCTCTGGACAGGACGCGGCTACACCTTC.

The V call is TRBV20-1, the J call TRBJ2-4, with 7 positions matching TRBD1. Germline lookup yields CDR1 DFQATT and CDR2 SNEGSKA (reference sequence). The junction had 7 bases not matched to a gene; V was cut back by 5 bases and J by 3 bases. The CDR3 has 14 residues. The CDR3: CSAYDRDGKNIQYF. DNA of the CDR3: TGCAGTGCTTACGACAGGGATGGCAAAAACATTCAGTACTTC.

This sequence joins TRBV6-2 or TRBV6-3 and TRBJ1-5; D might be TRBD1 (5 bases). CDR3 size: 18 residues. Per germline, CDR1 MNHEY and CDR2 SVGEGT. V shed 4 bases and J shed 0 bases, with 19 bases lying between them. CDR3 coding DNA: TGTGCCAGCAGTTCCCAACGGGGACGGAGCCATAGCAATCAGCCCCAGCATTTT. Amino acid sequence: CASSSQRGRSHSNQPQHF.

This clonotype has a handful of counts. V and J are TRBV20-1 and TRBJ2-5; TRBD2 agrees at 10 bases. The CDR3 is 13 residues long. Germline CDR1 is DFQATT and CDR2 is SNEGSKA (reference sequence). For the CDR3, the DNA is TGCAGCACCCTAGCGGGGGATGGGGAGACCCAGTACTTC. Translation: CSTLAGDGETQYF.

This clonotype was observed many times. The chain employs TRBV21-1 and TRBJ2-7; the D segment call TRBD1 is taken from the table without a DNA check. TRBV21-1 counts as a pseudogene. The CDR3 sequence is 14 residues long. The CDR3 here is CASSDRDISYEQYV. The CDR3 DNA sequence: TGTGCCAGCAGCGACCGGGACATCTCCTACGAGCAGTACGTC.

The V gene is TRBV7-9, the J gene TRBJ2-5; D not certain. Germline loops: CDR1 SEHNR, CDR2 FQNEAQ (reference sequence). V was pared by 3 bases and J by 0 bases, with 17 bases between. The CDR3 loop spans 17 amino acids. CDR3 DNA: TGTGCCAGCAGCTTCCCCCTCCGAGGCGCCTACCAAGAGACCCAGTACTTC. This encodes CASSFPLRGAYQETQYF.

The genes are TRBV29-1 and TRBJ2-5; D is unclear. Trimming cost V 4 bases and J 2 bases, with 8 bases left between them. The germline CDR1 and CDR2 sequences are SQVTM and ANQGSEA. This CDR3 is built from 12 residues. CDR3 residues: CSVGGIQETQYF. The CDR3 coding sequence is TGCAGCGTTGGGGGTATTCAAGAGACCCAGTACTTC.

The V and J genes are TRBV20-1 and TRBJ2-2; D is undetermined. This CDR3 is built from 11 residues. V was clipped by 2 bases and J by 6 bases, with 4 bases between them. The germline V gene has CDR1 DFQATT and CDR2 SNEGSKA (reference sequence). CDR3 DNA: TGCAGTGCTAGAAAACCCGGGGAGCTGTTTTTT. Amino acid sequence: CSARKPGELFF.

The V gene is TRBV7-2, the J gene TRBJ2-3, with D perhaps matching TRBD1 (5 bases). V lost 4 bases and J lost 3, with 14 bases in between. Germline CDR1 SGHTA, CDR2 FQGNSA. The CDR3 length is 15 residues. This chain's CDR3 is CASSSRTTPTDTQYF. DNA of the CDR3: TGTGCCAGCAGCTCACGGACAACACCTACAGATACGCAGTATTTT.

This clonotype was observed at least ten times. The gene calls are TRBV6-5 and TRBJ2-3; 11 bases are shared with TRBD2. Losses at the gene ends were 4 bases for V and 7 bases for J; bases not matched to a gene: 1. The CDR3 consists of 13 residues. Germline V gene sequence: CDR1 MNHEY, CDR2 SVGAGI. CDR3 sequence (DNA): TGTGCCAGCAGTTCGACTAGCGGGAATACGCAGTATTTT. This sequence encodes CASSSTSGNTQYF.

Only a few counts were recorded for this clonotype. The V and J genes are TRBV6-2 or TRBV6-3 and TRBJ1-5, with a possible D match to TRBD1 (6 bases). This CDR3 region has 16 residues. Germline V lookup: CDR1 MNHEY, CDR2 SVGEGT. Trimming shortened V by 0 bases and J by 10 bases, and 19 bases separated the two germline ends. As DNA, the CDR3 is TGTGCCAGCAGTTACTCCCAGCGGGGGCCCCAGAGACCCCAGCATTTT. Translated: CASSYSQRGPQRPQHF.

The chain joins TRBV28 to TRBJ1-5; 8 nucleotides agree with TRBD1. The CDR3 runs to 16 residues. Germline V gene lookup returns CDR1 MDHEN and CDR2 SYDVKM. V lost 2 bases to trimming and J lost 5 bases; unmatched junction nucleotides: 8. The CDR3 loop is CASSLTGGIFHQPQHF. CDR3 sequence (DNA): TGTGCCAGCAGTTTAACAGGGGGGATATTTCATCAGCCCCAGCATTTT.

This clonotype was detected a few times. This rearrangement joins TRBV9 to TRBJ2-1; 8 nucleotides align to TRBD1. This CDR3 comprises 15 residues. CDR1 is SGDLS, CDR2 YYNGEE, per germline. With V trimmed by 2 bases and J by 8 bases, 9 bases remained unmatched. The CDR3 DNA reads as TGTGCCAGCAGCGTCGGGGGACAGGCGCACTATGAGCAGTTCTTC. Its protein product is CASSVGGQAHYEQFF.

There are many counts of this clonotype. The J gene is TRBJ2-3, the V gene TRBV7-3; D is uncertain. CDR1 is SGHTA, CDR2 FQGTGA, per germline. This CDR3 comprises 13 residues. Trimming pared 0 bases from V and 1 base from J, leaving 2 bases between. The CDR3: CASSLTGTDTQYF. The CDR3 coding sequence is TGTGCCAGCAGCTTAACGGGCACAGATACGCAGTATTTT.

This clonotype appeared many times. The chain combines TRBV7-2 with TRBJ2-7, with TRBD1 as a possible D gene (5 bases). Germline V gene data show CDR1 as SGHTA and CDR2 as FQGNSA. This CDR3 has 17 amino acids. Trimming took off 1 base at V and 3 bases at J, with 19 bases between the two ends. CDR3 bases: TGTGCCAGCAGCTTAGTGGGGCTAGGTTTTTTAATCTACGAGCAGTACTTC. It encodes CASSLVGLGFLIYEQYF.

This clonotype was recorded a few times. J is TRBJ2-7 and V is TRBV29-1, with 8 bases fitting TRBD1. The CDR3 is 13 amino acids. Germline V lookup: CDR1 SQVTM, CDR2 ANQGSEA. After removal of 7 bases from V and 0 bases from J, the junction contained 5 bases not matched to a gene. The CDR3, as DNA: TGCAGCGGCCGGGACAGGCTCTCCTACGAGCAGTACTTC. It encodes CSGRDRLSYEQYF.